Following are 27 T cell receptor beta chains from one sample sequenced in a study of T cell changes during pregnancy in multiple sclerosis. The table came from immunoSEQ multiplex PCR; TCRdb's copy has only in-frame clones and leaves some out. The table includes 95,000 to 100,000 clones, 92% detected once. The material was peripheral blood, obtained after pregnancy. Every receptor here comes from a female donor in good health, enrolled as a control in a pregnancy study.

This chain joins TRBV19 and TRBJ2-2, with unresolved D. Deletions cut 6 bases from V and 1 base from J, with 9 bases between. The CDR3 runs 14 residues. From germline, CDR1 is LNHDA and CDR2 SQIVND (reference sequence). The CDR3 here is CASRYYVNTGELFF. DNA for the CDR3: TGTGCCAGTAGGTACTATGTGAACACCGGGGAGCTGTTTTTT.

The gene calls are TRBV2 and TRBJ1-4; 9 bases agree with TRBD1. J was trimmed by 8 bases and V by 7 bases; bases with no gene match: 8. The CDR3 is 14 residues long. Germline lookup yields CDR1 SNHLY and CDR2 FYNNEI. This CDR3 is CASNSGTGTEKLFF. As DNA, the CDR3 is TGTGCCAGCAACTCCGGGACAGGGACGGAAAAACTGTTTTTT.

V is TRBV19 and J is TRBJ2-1; D may be TRBD1 (5 bases). Germline CDR1 reads LNHDA; CDR2 reads SQIVND (reference sequence). The CDR3 runs 12 residues. The V gene lost 11 bases and the J gene lost 1 base, with 9 bases spanning the gap. The CDR3 nucleotides read TGTGCCTCCCAGGGTTCCTACAATGAGCAGTTCTTC. Protein product: CASQGSYNEQFF.

The chain joins TRBV27 to TRBJ2-5, with TRBD1 matching 8 bases. This CDR3 is built from 14 residues. V was pared by 2 bases and J by 3 bases, with 2 bases of the junction left unmatched. CDR1 MNHEY and CDR2 SMNVEV come from the germline V gene (reference sequence). Written as DNA, the CDR3 is TGTGCCAGCAGTTTACTGACAGGGGAAGAGACCCAGTACTTC. Translated: CASSLLTGEETQYF.

The V gene is TRBV18, the J gene TRBJ1-5; D is uncertain. Trimming pared 3 bases from V and 3 bases from J, leaving 6 bases between. This CDR3 has 13 residues. The germline CDR1 and CDR2 sequences are KGHSH and LQKENI. CDR3 loop: CASSPHFNQPQHF. The CDR3 bases are TGTGCCAGCTCACCTCACTTCAATCAGCCCCAGCATTTT.

The rearrangement joins TRBV19 to TRBJ1-1; 8 bases are shared with TRBD1. The germline CDR1 and CDR2 sequences are LNHDA and SQIVND (reference sequence). V was pared by 5 bases and J by 5 bases, with 7 bases of the junction left unmatched. CDR3 length: 14 residues. The CDR3 DNA follows: TGTGCCAGTAGTCTGACAGGGGTCGTAACTGAAGCTTTCTTT. It codes for CASSLTGVVTEAFF.

The CDR3 region is CAWTQDRDQPQHF. Here the CDR3 DNA reads TGTGCCTGGACCCAGGACAGGGATCAGCCCCAGCATTTT. The rearrangement uses TRBV30 and TRBJ1-5; 8 bases match TRBD1. J lost 5 bases, V lost 4 bases, and 4 bases had no gene match. The germline CDR1 and CDR2 sequences are GTSNPN and SVGIG (reference sequence). The CDR3 extends over 13 amino acids.

In this sample, this clone turned up once. The chain links TRBV2 to TRBJ2-5, with a possible D match to TRBD2 (5 bases). Germline V gene data show CDR1 as SNHLY and CDR2 as FYNNEI. Deletions cut 4 bases from V and 3 bases from J, with 12 bases between. The CDR3 runs to 14 residues. As DNA, the CDR3 is TGTGCCAGCAGTGGACCTGAGCGGAAAGAGACCCAGTACTTC. Translated, it gives CASSGPERKETQYF.

J is TRBJ2-1 and V is TRBV18, with 10 bases that match TRBD2. From germline, CDR1 is KGHSH and CDR2 LQKENI. The CDR3 loop spans 17 amino acids. The V gene end was trimmed by 4 bases and the J gene end by 8 bases; junction bases not matched to a gene: 14. The DNA for the CDR3 is TGTGCCAGCTCACTAAATTCGCTAGCGGGAGTTAACCATGAGCAGTTCTTC. It is translated as CASSLNSLAGVNHEQFF.

This sequence joins TRBV28 and TRBJ2-6, with 7 bases that match TRBD1. V shed 4 bases, J shed 2 bases, and the junction held 2 bases outside the gene matches. Per the germline V gene, CDR1 is MDHEN and CDR2 is SYDVKM. The length of the CDR3 is 15 residues. The CDR3 nucleotides are TGTGCCAGCAGTTCTACAGGGGCTGGGGCCAACGTCCTGACTTTC. Its protein is CASSSTGAGANVLTF.

The J gene is TRBJ1-1, the V gene TRBV6-1; 8 bases are a match to TRBD1. The CDR3 totals 12 residues. V lost 10 bases to trimming and J lost 5 bases; unmatched junction nucleotides: 6. The germline gives CDR1 MNHNS, CDR2 SASEGT. This CDR3 is CATNRGGTEAFF. CDR3 bases: TGTGCCACTAACAGGGGGGGAACTGAAGCTTTCTTT.

The CDR3 DNA follows: TGCGCCAGCAGCGATTTAGCGGGAGCACACACCGGGGAGCTGTTTTTT. It translates to CASSDLAGAHTGELFF. The chain is built from TRBV5-1 and TRBJ2-2; 9 nucleotides agree with TRBD2. From germline, CDR1 is SGHRS and CDR2 YFSETQ. V lost 4 bases to trimming and J lost 3 bases; unmatched junction nucleotides: 7. The CDR3 totals 16 residues.

The chain links TRBV30 to TRBJ1-1; no clear D. The germline V gene encodes CDR1 GTSNPN and CDR2 SVGIG (reference sequence). Between the trimmed V and J ends, which lost 2 bases and 9 bases, there was a span of 16 bases. This CDR3 has 13 residues. The CDR3 here is CAWSMALGAQAFF. Here the CDR3 DNA reads TGTGCCTGGAGTATGGCCCTAGGCGCCCAAGCTTTCTTT.

This clone has more than one count but fewer than ten. The chain carries TRBV29-1 and TRBJ1-1; D ambiguous. CDR3 length: 13 residues. V lost 4 bases and J lost 1, with 10 bases in between. Germline V gene lookup returns CDR1 SQVTM and CDR2 ANQGSEA. The chain's CDR3 is CSVVRGKNTEAFF. DNA for the CDR3: TGCAGCGTTGTACGAGGGAAGAACACTGAAGCTTTCTTT. Full variable domain (remainder filled in from reference TRBV29-1 and TRBJ1-1): SAVISQKPSRDICQRGTSLTIQCQVDSQVTMMFWYRQQPGQSLTLIATANQGSEATYESGFVIDKFPISRPNLTFSTLTVSNMSPEDSSIYLCSVVRGKNTEAFFGQGTRLTVV.

The J gene is TRBJ1-1, the V gene TRBV28, with TRBD1 identical over 7 bases. Germline CDR1 and CDR2: MDHEN and SYDVKM. This CDR3 contains 15 residues. The V gene end was trimmed by 6 bases and the J gene end by 4 bases; junction bases not matched to a gene: 11. The chain's CDR3 is CASRPRGGGITEAFF. CDR3 bases: TGTGCCAGCAGACCTCGAGGGGGCGGAATCACTGAAGCTTTCTTT.

V and J are TRBV6-1 and TRBJ2-7; the match to TRBD2 covers 10 bases. Germline CDR1 reads MNHNS; CDR2 reads SASEGT. This CDR3 region has 14 residues. V shed 6 bases, J shed 1 base, and the junction held 3 bases outside the gene matches. The CDR3 DNA reads TGTGCCAGCAGCGGACTAGCGGCTTCCTACGAGCAGTACTTC. Protein product: CASSGLAASYEQYF.

This clone was detected once. The rearrangement links TRBV30 to TRBJ2-7, with a possible D match to TRBD1 (5 bases). CDR3 length equals 14 residues. CDR1 is GTSNPN, CDR2 SVGIG, per germline (reference sequence). Trimming shortened V by 1 base and J by 6 bases, and 16 bases separated the two germline ends. CDR3 amino acids: CAWSAVQGKGEQYF. CDR3 coding DNA: TGTGCCTGGAGTGCGGTGCAGGGTAAGGGCGAGCAGTACTTC.

The chain employs TRBV19 and TRBJ1-5; a possible D gene is TRBD1 (5 bases). From germline, CDR1 is LNHDA and CDR2 SQIVND (reference sequence). The CDR3 is 16 amino acids. Trimming removed 9 bases from V and 2 bases from J, with 20 bases in between. The CDR3 is CASQYEDQGGNQPQHF. DNA for the CDR3: TGTGCCAGCCAGTATGAAGACCAAGGGGGCAATCAGCCCCAGCATTTT.

The rearrangement uses TRBV27 and TRBJ1-6; D is unclear. The CDR3 covers 13 residues. Trimming left V 11 bases short and J 4 bases short, with 12 bases between. CDR1 MNHEY and CDR2 SMNVEV come from the germline V gene (reference sequence). The CDR3 region is CAGAQVYNSPLHF. For the CDR3, the DNA is TGTGCCGGAGCCCAAGTATATAATTCACCCCTCCACTTT.

The rearrangement links TRBV5-6 to TRBJ2-1; 7 bases line up with TRBD2. Germline CDR1 SGHDT, CDR2 YYEEEE. This CDR3 contains 16 residues. With 0 bases clipped from V and 4 bases from J, the junction kept 7 bases outside the gene matches. The DNA for the CDR3 is TGTGCCAGCAGCTTGGAGCGGGGTCAGGGATACAATGAGCAGTTCTTC. Encoded protein: CASSLERGQGYNEQFF.

The chain combines TRBV4-1 with TRBJ2-7; possible D gene TRBD1, 6 bases. This CDR3 has 16 residues. V lost 4 bases and J 0 bases, leaving 16 bases between the germline ends. CDR1 is MGHRA, CDR2 YSYEKL, per germline. The CDR3 nucleotides read TGCGCCAGCAGCCCGCATCACAGGGACGTCTCCTACGAGCAGTACTTC. Protein sequence: CASSPHHRDVSYEQYF.

This chain uses TRBV9 with TRBJ1-5; 8 bases map to TRBD1. Germline V gives CDR1 SGDLS, CDR2 YYNGEE. V was pared by 4 bases and J by 6 bases, with 6 bases of the junction left unmatched. The CDR3 contains 14 residues. Written as DNA, the CDR3 is TGTGCCAGCAGCCGGACAGGGTCGGGTCAGCCCCAGCATTTT. Protein: CASSRTGSGQPQHF.

The chain recombines TRBV7-9 with TRBJ2-5; D is perhaps TRBD1 (5 bases). This CDR3 spans 10 amino acids. Germline CDR1 SEHNR, CDR2 FQNEAQ (reference sequence). V shed 7 bases and J shed 5 bases, with 5 bases lying between them. The CDR3 DNA follows: TGTGCCAGCACAGGGGAGACCCAGTACTTC. This sequence encodes CASTGETQYF. Based on the CDR3 plus reference TRBV7-9 and TRBJ2-5, the full variable domain is DTGVSQNPRHKITKRGQNVTFRCDPISEHNRLYWYRQTLGQGPEFLTYFQNEAQLEKSRLLSDRFSAERPKGSFSTLEIQRTEQGDSAMYLCASTGETQYFGPGTRLLVL.

V usage is TRBV10-3 and J usage is TRBJ1-6, with D tentatively TRBD1 (6 bases). The germline CDR1 and CDR2 sequences are ENHRY and SYGVKD. The CDR3 length is 16 residues. Trimming stripped 6 bases from V and 0 bases from J, with 12 bases between. The CDR3 bases are TGTGCCATCAGGGAGGGACAAAGCTCCTATAATTCACCCCTCCACTTT. Protein sequence: CAIREGQSSYNSPLHF.

This chain links TRBV30 with TRBJ1-2, with D possibly matching TRBD1 (6 bases). The germline CDR1 and CDR2 sequences are GTSNPN and SVGIG (reference sequence). This CDR3 region has 12 residues. With 4 bases removed from V and 3 bases from J, the gap between germline ends came to 9 bases. The CDR3: CAWTGVYYGYTF. CDR3 nucleotides: TGTGCCTGGACAGGGGTGTACTATGGCTACACCTTC.

The chain has TRBV30 and TRBJ1-2; perhaps TRBD1 as D (5 bases). This CDR3 region has 11 residues. V was pared by 5 bases and J by 4 bases, with 8 bases between. Germline V gene sequence: CDR1 GTSNPN, CDR2 SVGIG (reference sequence). CDR3 DNA: TGTGCCTGGCAGGGAGGCTATGGCTACACCTTC. Translation gives CAWQGGYGYTF.

V is TRBV10-3 and J is TRBJ1-4, with 8 bases fitting TRBD1. Germline loops: CDR1 ENHRY, CDR2 SYGVKD. J gave up 7 bases and V 2 bases, and 6 bases lay outside the gene matches. This CDR3 has 15 residues. CDR3 coding DNA: TGTGCCATCAGTGAGACCCCAGGGGGCGGTGAAAAACTGTTTTTT. It specifies CAISETPGGGEKLFF.